These T cell receptor beta chains were read from a single sample in a study of OX40 agonist ivuxolimab in advanced cancers. Method: immunoSEQ multiplex PCR; TCRdb's copy keeps in-frame clones and lacks some. Here the sample spans some 60,000 clones, around 93% being singletons. Sequencing was performed on CD4+ or CD8+ T cells sorted from blood, taken in a trial of the OX40 agonist ivuxolimab. These receptors came from an adult with an advanced solid tumor such as melanoma, head and neck, liver or kidney cancer. Both conserved end residues are part of each CDR3. The D gene is left open where the match is weak. Only part of the rows carry a size: once, few, many, or a class if the clone is expanded.

clone size	V gene	D gene	J gene	CDR3 DNA	CDR3 protein
once	TRBV10-3	.	TRBJ1-3	TGTGCCATCAGTGAGGAAAACACCATATATTTT	CAISEENTIYF
.	TRBV4-2	.	TRBJ2-7	TGTGCCAGCAGCCAAAGTGGGGCCACCTCGTACGAGCAGTACTTC	CASSQSGATSYEQYF
.	TRBV18	.	TRBJ2-3	TGTGCCAGCACACCCGAAAACGGACACAGGGAAACAGATACGCAGTATTTT	CASTPENGHRETDTQYF
.	TRBV19	TRBD1	TRBJ2-1	TGTGCCAGTAGTTACAGGGGCGGCTACAATGAGCAGTTCTTC	CASSYRGGYNEQFF
.	TRBV19	TRBD2	TRBJ2-1	TGTGCCAGTAGCGGACTAGCGGGAGGTGAGCAGTTCTTC	CASSGLAGGEQFF
.	TRBV5-1	.	TRBJ1-1	TGCGCCAGCTGCATCGCCAATTTCGACAGAGACACTGAAGCTTTCTTT	CASCIANFDRDTEAFF
.	TRBV19	.	TRBJ1-2	TGTGCCAGTCAGGGGTTAAACTATGGCTACACCTTC	CASQGLNYGYTF
.	TRBV5-1	TRBD2	TRBJ2-1	TGCGCCACCAGGGCGGCGGGAGTACCCAATGAGCAGTTCTTC	CATRAAGVPNEQFF
.	TRBV7-8	.	TRBJ2-3	TGTGCCAGCAGCTCGGCGGGAAGCACAGATACGCAGTATTTT	CASSSAGSTDTQYF
.	TRBV11-2	.	TRBJ2-2	TGTGCCAGCAGCTTTGGCCCGGAGCTGTTTTTT	CASSFGPELFF
.	TRBV7-9	TRBD1	TRBJ1-1	TGTGCCAGCAGCTCGACAGGGGGCAAAACTGAAGCTTTCTTT	CASSSTGGKTEAFF
.	TRBV5-4	TRBD1	TRBJ2-1	TGTGCCAGCAGCCCGGGACAGGGACGAAACAATGAGCAGTTCTTC	CASSPGQGRNNEQFF
.	TRBV7-3	.	TRBJ2-6	TGTGCCAGCGGTGAGGGATTTGGGGCCAACGTCCTGACTTTC	CASGEGFGANVLTF
few	TRBV7-9	TRBD2	TRBJ2-3	TGTGCCAGCAGCCCGTGGGTGACTAGCGGAGCTAGCACAGATACGCAGTATTTT	CASSPWVTSGASTDTQYF
.	TRBV28	.	TRBJ2-5	TGTGCCAGCAGCCCGGGGGTGGGGGACAGACTGTACCAAGAGACCCAGTACTTC	CASSPGVGDRLYQETQYF
.	TRBV2	.	TRBJ2-3	TGTGCCAGCAGTAGGTTCACAGATACGCAGTATTTT	CASSRFTDTQYF
few	TRBV27	.	TRBJ2-3	TGTGCCAGCAGTCAAATATCCGCACGCCAGGGAGTGGAGTATTTT	CASSQISARQGVEYF
.	TRBV7-9	.	TRBJ1-1	TGTGCCAGCAGCTTAGCTGGGCAGGGGAGTATGAACACTGAAGCTTTCTTT	CASSLAGQGSMNTEAFF
.	TRBV4-3	.	TRBJ2-2	TGCGCCAGCAGCCGATGGGCCGGGGAGCTGTTTTTT	CASSRWAGELFF
.	TRBV25-1	.	TRBJ2-5	TGTGCCAGCAGTGAATCCCGGGAGCAGTACTTC	CASSESREQYF
.	TRBV27	.	TRBJ1-2	TGTGCCAGCAGTTGGCGCGGGGGTGGCTACACCTTC	CASSWRGGGYTF
.	TRBV11-3	TRBD1	TRBJ2-3	TGTGCCAGCAGCGCATACCGGGACAGGGATTACTTTGATACGCAGTATTTT	CASSAYRDRDYFDTQYF
few	TRBV6-5	TRBD1	TRBJ1-1	TGTGCCAGCATCGGGACAGGGGCGGGGGCTTTCTTT	CASIGTGAGAFF
.	TRBV7-9	.	TRBJ2-7	TGTGCCAGCAGCCACACCCAACTAGGGATCCGCGACGAGCAGTACTTC	CASSHTQLGIRDEQYF
.	TRBV7-9	.	TRBJ2-5	TGTGCCAGCAGCTTAAGGGCGGGTTTACAAGAGACCCAGTACTTC	CASSLRAGLQETQYF
.	TRBV4-2	.	TRBJ1-1	TGTGCCAGCAGCCAAGAGGTGAGGGGATCAAACACTGAAGCTTTCTTT	CASSQEVRGSNTEAFF
once	TRBV5-4	.	TRBJ1-2	TGTGCCAGCAGCTTGGAGGATGGCTACACCTTC	CASSLEDGYTF
.	TRBV7-9	TRBD2	TRBJ2-7	TGTGCCAGCAGCTTCGGTGGACTAGCCGGAAAAGAGCAGTACTTC	CASSFGGLAGKEQYF
once	TRBV19	TRBD1	TRBJ1-1	TGTGCCAGCGAAGAAAGGACAGGGTTAGACACTGAAGCTTTCTTT	CASEERTGLDTEAFF
.	TRBV9	.	TRBJ2-5	TGTGCCAGCAGCGTAGACATCCAAGAGACCCAGTACTTC	CASSVDIQETQYF
.	TRBV19	TRBD1	TRBJ2-7	TGTGCCAGTAGCCCCGGGACAGCAATCTACGAGCAGTACTTC	CASSPGTAIYEQYF
once	TRBV7-6	TRBD1	TRBJ2-7	TGTGCCAGCAGCCCTATTACCCCTGGGCAGGGGGACCCCTACGAGCAGTACTTC	CASSPITPGQGDPYEQYF
.	TRBV10-3	TRBD2	TRBJ2-2	TGTGCCATCAGGGGGACTAGCGGCACCGGGGAGCTGTTTTTT	CAIRGTSGTGELFF